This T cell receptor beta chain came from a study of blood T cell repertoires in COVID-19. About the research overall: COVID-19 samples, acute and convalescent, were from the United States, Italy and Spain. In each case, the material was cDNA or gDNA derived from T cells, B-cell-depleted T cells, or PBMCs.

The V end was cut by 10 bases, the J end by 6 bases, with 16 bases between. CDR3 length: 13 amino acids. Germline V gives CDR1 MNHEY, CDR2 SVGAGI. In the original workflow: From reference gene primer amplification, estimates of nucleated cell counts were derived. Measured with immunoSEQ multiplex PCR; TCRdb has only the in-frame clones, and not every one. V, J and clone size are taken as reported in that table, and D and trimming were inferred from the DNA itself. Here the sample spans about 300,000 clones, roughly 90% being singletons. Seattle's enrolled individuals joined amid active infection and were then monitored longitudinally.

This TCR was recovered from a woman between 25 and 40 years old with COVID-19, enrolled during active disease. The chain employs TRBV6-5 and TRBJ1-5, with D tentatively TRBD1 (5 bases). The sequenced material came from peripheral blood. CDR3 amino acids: CATTSGIGQPQHF. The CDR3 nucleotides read TGTGCCACCACCTCAGGGATAGGTCAGCCCCAGCATTTT.